The 32 T cell receptor beta chains in this list originate from one sample, sequenced in a study of T cell responses to AZD1222 COVID-19 vaccine. Clones were sequenced by immunoSEQ multiplex PCR, and TCRdb holds only the in-frame ones, with some missing. The sample holds around 170,000 clones, approximately 86% seen once. The specimen comprised peripheral blood, sampled 28 days after the second AZD1222 dose. The receptors were gathered from an adult who received the AZD1222 COVID-19 vaccine.

The chain is built from TRBV2 and TRBJ1-1; the D is unclear. Per the germline V gene, CDR1 is SNHLY and CDR2 is FYNNEI. V was pared by 6 bases and J by 6 bases, with 14 bases between. There are 13 residues in the CDR3. The CDR3 is CASSPRGYAEAFF. As DNA, the CDR3 is TGTGCCAGCAGCCCCAGAGGGTATGCTGAAGCTTTCTTT. Based on the CDR3 plus reference TRBV2 and TRBJ1-1, the full variable domain is EPEVTQTPSHQVTQMGQEVILRCVPISNHLYFYWYRQILGQKVEFLVSFYNNEISEKSEIFDDQFSVERPDGSNFTLKIRSTKLEDSAMYFCASSPRGYAEAFFGQGTRLTVV.

CDR3 in amino acids: CASKTSSGGNTIYF. The CDR3 nucleotides read TGTGCCAGCAAAACGTCGAGTGGGGGAAACACCATATATTTT. The J gene is TRBJ1-3, the V gene TRBV2; D call uncertain. The CDR3 runs 14 residues. Germline CDR1 is SNHLY and CDR2 is FYNNEI. V lost 7 bases and J lost 4, with 14 bases in between.

The V and J genes are TRBV2 and TRBJ2-7, with 13 bases identical to TRBD2. The germline gives CDR1 SNHLY, CDR2 FYNNEI. The CDR3 runs to 16 residues. The junction had 9 bases not matched to a gene; V was cut back by 8 bases and J by 2 bases. The CDR3 bases are TGTGCCAGCGGACCCGGACTAGCGGGGGCCGCCTACGAGCAGTACTTC. This codes for CASGPGLAGAAYEQYF.

CDR3 sequence: CASSFSSRQETQYF. Written as DNA, the CDR3 is TGTGCCAGCAGCTTCAGTTCCAGACAAGAGACCCAGTACTTC. V usage is TRBV5-4 and J usage is TRBJ2-5; D is ambiguous. Germline V CDR1 and CDR2: SGHNT, YYREEE (reference sequence). V was pared by 2 bases and J by 2 bases, with 10 bases between. The CDR3 loop spans 14 amino acids.

The chain links TRBV10-3 to TRBJ1-1, with 10 bases that match TRBD1. V lost 0 bases, J lost 7 bases, and 5 bases stayed unmatched. The germline V gene encodes CDR1 ENHRY and CDR2 SYGVKD. The CDR3 loop spans 15 amino acids. CDR3: CAISESGDRGSEAFF. Here the CDR3 DNA reads TGTGCCATCAGTGAGTCGGGGGACAGGGGAAGTGAAGCTTTCTTT.

In its sample, this clone was seen once. The CDR3 spells CASSQGAGSLYEQYF. CDR3 sequence (DNA): TGTGCCAGCAGCCAAGGGGCAGGGAGTCTCTACGAGCAGTACTTC. The chain carries TRBV3-1 (or the pseudogene TRBV3-2) and TRBJ2-7; D might be TRBD1 or TRBD2, each matching 5 bases. CDR3 length: 15 amino acids. Germline V gives CDR1 LGHDT, CDR2 YNNKEL (reference sequence). V lost 1 base and J lost 3, with 13 bases in between.

The CDR3 loop reads CSASGPRDEQFF. CDR3 nucleotides: TGCAGTGCGAGTGGGCCTAGGGATGAGCAGTTCTTC. The gene calls are TRBV20-1 and TRBJ2-1; D is ambiguous. CDR1 and CDR2 from the germline V gene are DFQATT and SNEGSKA (reference sequence). Deletions cut 6 bases from V and 8 bases from J, with 14 bases between. This CDR3 has 12 amino acids.

The chain is built from TRBV30 and TRBJ2-7; D not resolved. The CDR3 loop spans 10 amino acids. Looked up from germline, CDR1 is GTSNPN and CDR2 is SVGIG (reference sequence). Trimming removed 5 bases from V and 3 bases from J, with 5 bases in between. The CDR3 region has the DNA TGTGCCTGGGGGGTCTACGAGCAGTACTTC. It yields the protein CAWGVYEQYF.

The chain employs TRBV24-1 and TRBJ1-1; D gene unclear. Germline-derived CDR1 and CDR2 are KGHDR and SFDVKD. The CDR3 contains 13 residues. V gave up 3 bases and J gave up 1 base, with 5 bases separating them. CDR3 sequence: CATSDEQNTEAFF. CDR3 nucleotide sequence: TGTGCCACCAGTGATGAACAGAACACTGAAGCTTTCTTT.

The chain combines TRBV6-5 with TRBJ1-1; 7 nucleotides match TRBD1. Looked up from germline, CDR1 is MNHEY and CDR2 is SVGAGI. J lost 4 bases, V lost 8 bases, and 10 bases had no gene match. The CDR3 contains 14 residues. CDR3 region: CASSPTGDGTEAFF. The DNA of the CDR3 is TGTGCCAGCTCACCCACAGGGGATGGCACTGAAGCTTTCTTT.

V is TRBV19 and J is TRBJ1-2, with D perhaps TRBD1 (5 bases). Trimming removed 3 bases from V and 3 bases from J, with 5 bases in between. Germline CDR1 and CDR2: LNHDA and SQIVND (reference sequence). This CDR3 region has 12 residues. The CDR3 protein is CASSIRDYGYTF. DNA for the CDR3: TGTGCCAGTAGTATCAGGGACTATGGCTACACCTTC.

In its sample, this clone was seen once. The gene calls are TRBV4-3 and TRBJ2-3, with D possibly being TRBD2 (6 bases). Germline V gives CDR1 LGHNA, CDR2 YSLEER. V was cut by 0 bases and J by 3 bases, with 7 bases left in between. The length of the CDR3 is 14 residues. Here the CDR3 reads CASSQEAGTDTQYF. CDR3 nucleotide sequence: TGCGCCAGCAGCCAAGAGGCGGGGACAGATACGCAGTATTTT.

This chain connects TRBV29-1 to TRBJ2-7, with TRBD2 matching over 9 bases. With 4 bases clipped from V and 2 bases from J, the junction kept 3 bases outside the gene matches. The length of the CDR3 is 13 residues. Germline V gives CDR1 SQVTM, CDR2 ANQGSEA. CDR3 nucleotides: TGCAGCGTTGTTGGCGGGGGGGCCTACGAGCAGTACTTC. As protein: CSVVGGGAYEQYF.

This chain links TRBV25-1 with TRBJ2-3, with D unclear. Germline loops: CDR1 MGHDK, CDR2 SYGVNS. Deletions cut 4 bases from V and 2 bases from J, with 4 bases between. This CDR3 spans 12 amino acids. Here the CDR3 DNA reads TGTGCCAGCAGTGTGACCACAGATACGCAGTATTTT. It yields the protein CASSVTTDTQYF.

The CDR3 nucleotides read TGTGCCTGGAGGAAACGTGAGACAAGGTACCAAGAGACCCAGTACTTC. It codes for CAWRKRETRYQETQYF. The gene calls are TRBV30 and TRBJ2-5, with D unresolved. The germline V gene has CDR1 GTSNPN and CDR2 SVGIG (reference sequence). Trimming removed 3 bases from V and 0 bases from J, with 17 bases in between. The CDR3 length is 16 residues.

This sequence joins TRBV6-5 and TRBJ1-2; the D gene is possibly TRBD1 (5 bases). The germline gives CDR1 MNHEY, CDR2 SVGAGI. The CDR3 is 14 amino acids. V gave up 7 bases and J gave up 2 bases, with 14 bases separating them. The CDR3 sequence: CASTMPGRNYGYTF. CDR3 nucleotide sequence: TGTGCCAGCACTATGCCGGGACGGAACTATGGCTACACCTTC.

The CDR3 is CASSREPGATAGYTF. The CDR3 nucleotides read TGTGCCAGCAGCCGAGAACCGGGCGCCACGGCTGGCTACACCTTC. The chain joins TRBV5-4 to TRBJ1-2; D unclear. The CDR3 contains 15 residues. Germline values: CDR1 SGHNT, CDR2 YYREEE (reference sequence). Between the trimmed V and J ends, which lost 4 bases and 7 bases, there was a span of 20 bases. The variable domain in full, completed from reference TRBV5-4 and TRBJ1-2, reads ETGVTQSPTHLIKTRGQQVTLRCSSQSGHNTVSWYQQALGQGPQFIFQYYREEENGRGNFPPRFSGLQFPNYSSELNVNALELDDSALYLCASSREPGATAGYTFGSGTRLTVV.

The V and J genes are TRBV11-2 and TRBJ2-5, with TRBD2 identical over 12 bases. V lost 1 base to trimming and J lost 2 bases; unmatched junction nucleotides: 8. The CDR3 runs 18 residues. Germline loops: CDR1 SGHAT, CDR2 FQNNGV. CDR3 nucleotides: TGTGCCAGCAGCTTAGGCACCACTAGCGGGGGGTTACAAGAGACCCAGTACTTC. As protein: CASSLGTTSGGLQETQYF.

CDR3 loop: CASRSRKGTSGGESTDTQYF. DNA of the CDR3: TGTGCCAGCAGATCCCGAAAAGGGACTAGCGGGGGGGAGAGCACAGATACGCAGTATTTT. The rearrangement uses TRBV4-2 and TRBJ2-3, with 16 nucleotides matching TRBD2. This CDR3 has 20 residues. The V and J ends lost 6 bases and 0 bases, in that order; junction bases with no gene match: 12. Germline V CDR1 and CDR2: LGHNA, YNFKEQ.

The chain is built from TRBV9 and TRBJ1-4, with 7 nucleotides matching TRBD1. V trimming: 3 bases; J trimming: 9 bases; junction bases outside the gene matches: 5. The CDR3 has 13 amino acids. Germline V gene lookup returns CDR1 SGDLS and CDR2 YYNGEE. The CDR3 loop reads CASSGRGGQKLFF. CDR3 nucleotides: TGTGCCAGCAGCGGCAGGGGGGGTCAAAAACTGTTTTTT.

The CDR3 DNA sequence: TGTGCCAGCAGCTTACTCGGGGGTAGCAATCAGCCCCAGCATTTT. It codes for CASSLLGGSNQPQHF. The chain is built from TRBV7-9 and TRBJ1-5; D is possibly TRBD1 (5 bases). The CDR3 has 15 residues. With 2 bases removed from V and 0 bases from J, the gap between germline ends came to 8 bases. Germline-derived CDR1 and CDR2 are SEHNR and FQNEAQ (reference sequence).

This chain connects TRBV30 to TRBJ1-1; 7 bases align to TRBD1. The CDR3 has 14 residues. Germline V gene sequence: CDR1 GTSNPN, CDR2 SVGIG (reference sequence). The junction had 7 bases not matched to a gene; V was cut back by 2 bases and J by 4 bases. For the CDR3, the DNA is TGTGCCTGGAGTTCAGGGTCAGGGGGCACTGAAGCTTTCTTT. It encodes CAWSSGSGGTEAFF.

The rearrangement joins TRBV19 to TRBJ1-5; 10 nucleotides align to TRBD1. With 2 bases clipped from V and 10 bases from J, the junction kept 11 bases outside the gene matches. Germline values: CDR1 LNHDA, CDR2 SQIVND (reference sequence). The CDR3 loop spans 16 amino acids. In DNA, the CDR3 is TGTGCCAGTAGTATAAGCGGGACAGGGGTGTTTGCTCCCCAGCATTTT. Amino acids: CASSISGTGVFAPQHF.

This chain joins TRBV25-1 and TRBJ1-4; D perhaps matches TRBD1 (6 bases). The CDR3 is 13 amino acids. CDR1 is MGHDK and CDR2 is SYGVNS in the germline V gene. With 5 bases removed from V and 8 bases from J, the gap between germline ends came to 12 bases. CDR3 bases: TGTGCCAGCAGTCGGGGACATGGCGAAAAACTGTTTTTT. This gives the protein CASSRGHGEKLFF.

The V call is TRBV10-3, the J call TRBJ1-1; no reliable D call. The CDR3 spans 14 residues. Germline values: CDR1 ENHRY, CDR2 SYGVKD. V lost 6 bases and J 2 bases, leaving 13 bases between the germline ends. CDR3 sequence reads: CAISQPPGNTEAFF. The CDR3 DNA reads TGTGCCATCAGCCAACCTCCGGGAAACACTGAAGCTTTCTTT.

This clone was seen only once. The V and J genes are TRBV3-1 (or the pseudogene TRBV3-2) and TRBJ2-3; 16 bases fit TRBD2. The junction had 14 bases not matched to a gene; V was cut back by 1 base and J by 4 bases. The CDR3 runs to 21 residues. Germline CDR1 is LGHDT and CDR2 is YNNKEL (reference sequence). Here the CDR3 reads CASSQGGWGLAGGRGADTQYF. The CDR3 coding sequence is TGTGCCAGCAGCCAAGGAGGCTGGGGACTAGCGGGGGGGCGAGGCGCAGATACGCAGTATTTT.

The V call is TRBV18, the J call TRBJ2-7; D gene uncertain. Germline loops: CDR1 KGHSH, CDR2 LQKENI. Trimming stripped 6 bases from V and 4 bases from J, with 10 bases between. The CDR3 has 12 amino acids. The CDR3: CASSPTNYEQYF. The CDR3 DNA reads TGTGCCAGCTCTCCCACCAATTACGAGCAGTACTTC.

V gene TRBV9 combines with J gene TRBJ2-2, with D possibly being TRBD1 (5 bases). Between the trimmed V and J ends, which lost 4 bases and 1 base, there was a span of 14 bases. The CDR3 is 16 residues long. Germline values: CDR1 SGDLS, CDR2 YYNGEE. CDR3 bases: TGTGCCAGCAGCTTAAACGTCAGGGAGAACACCGGGGAGCTGTTTTTT. As protein: CASSLNVRENTGELFF. Combining the CDR3 with reference TRBV9 and TRBJ2-2 gives the whole variable domain DSGVTQTPKHLITATGQRVTLRCSPRSGDLSVYWYQQSLDQGLQFLIQYYNGEERAKGNILERFSAQQFPDLHSELNLSSLELGDSALYFCASSLNVRENTGELFFGEGSRLTVL.

V gene TRBV19 combines with J gene TRBJ1-1; D unresolved. With 7 bases removed from V and 7 bases from J, the gap between germline ends came to 10 bases. Per germline, CDR1 LNHDA and CDR2 SQIVND (reference sequence). The CDR3 loop spans 11 amino acids. The CDR3 bases are TGTGCCAGTATTATGGGTAATGAAGCTTTCTTT. Its protein product is CASIMGNEAFF.

V gene TRBV19 combines with J gene TRBJ1-1, with D possibly being TRBD1 (5 bases). From germline, CDR1 is LNHDA and CDR2 SQIVND (reference sequence). The CDR3 has 14 amino acids. Trimming took 4 bases from V and 7 from J, leaving 16 bases between them. In nucleotides, the CDR3 is TGTGCCAGTAGTACGGGGACTCCCCCCGATGAAGCTTTCTTT. Encoded protein: CASSTGTPPDEAFF.

The chain has TRBV7-9 and TRBJ1-5; TRBD1 matches 11 bases. The CDR3 is 14 residues long. CDR1 is SEHNR, CDR2 FQNEAQ, per germline (reference sequence). V trimming: 4 bases; J trimming: 11 bases; junction bases outside the gene matches: 7. The CDR3 DNA is TGTGCCAGCAGCTCCGGGACAGGGGGTTTGGCCCAGCATTTT. It codes for CASSSGTGGLAQHF.

V and J are TRBV3-1 (or the pseudogene TRBV3-2) and TRBJ2-7, with D perhaps TRBD1 or TRBD2 (5 bases each). The CDR3 has 14 residues. Per the germline V gene, CDR1 is LGHDT and CDR2 is YNNKEL (reference sequence). The V end was cut by 0 bases, the J end by 0 bases, with 6 bases between. The CDR3 sequence: CASSQEGVSYEQYF. CDR3 DNA sequence: TGTGCCAGCAGCCAAGAGGGGGTCTCCTACGAGCAGTACTTC.